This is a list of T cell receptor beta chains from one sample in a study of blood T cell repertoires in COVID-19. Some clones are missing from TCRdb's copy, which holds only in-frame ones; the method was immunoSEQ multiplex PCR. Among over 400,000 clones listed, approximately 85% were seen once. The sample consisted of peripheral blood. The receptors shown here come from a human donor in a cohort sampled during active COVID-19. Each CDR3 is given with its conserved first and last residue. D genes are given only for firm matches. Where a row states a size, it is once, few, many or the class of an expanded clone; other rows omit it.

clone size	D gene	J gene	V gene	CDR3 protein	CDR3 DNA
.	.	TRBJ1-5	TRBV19	CASSMLSNQPQHF	TGTGCCAGTAGTATGTTATCGAATCAGCCCCAGCATTTT
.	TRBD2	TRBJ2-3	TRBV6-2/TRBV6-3	CASSRRLATTTDTQYF	TGTGCCAGCAGTCGACGACTAGCGACGACCACAGATACGCAGTATTTT
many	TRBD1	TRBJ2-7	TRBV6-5	CASSPRGQGRDEQYF	TGTGCCAGCAGTCCCAGGGGGCAGGGTAGGGACGAGCAGTACTTC
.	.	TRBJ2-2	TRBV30	CAWITQVGGELFF	TGTGCCTGGATTACACAGGTCGGCGGGGAGCTGTTTTTT
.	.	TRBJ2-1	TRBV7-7	CASSLEFSGGHNEQFF	TGTGCTAGCAGCTTAGAATTTTCCGGGGGGCACAATGAGCAGTTCTTC
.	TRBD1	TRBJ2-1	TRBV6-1	CASSETPDRDNEQFF	TGTGCCAGCAGTGAAACCCCGGACAGGGACAATGAGCAGTTCTTC
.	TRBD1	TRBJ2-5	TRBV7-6	CASSQGQEETQYF	TGTGCCAGCAGCCAAGGACAGGAAGAGACCCAGTACTTC
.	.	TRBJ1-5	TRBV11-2	CASSQDSFNQPQHF	TGTGCCAGCAGTCAGGACAGTTTCAATCAGCCCCAGCATTTT
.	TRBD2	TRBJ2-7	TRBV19	CASTETSGAYEQYF	TGTGCCAGTACCGAGACTAGCGGGGCCTACGAGCAGTACTTC
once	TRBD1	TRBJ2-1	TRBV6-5	CASSYAGDRSYNEQFF	TGTGCCAGCAGTTACGCCGGGGACAGGAGCTACAATGAGCAGTTCTTC
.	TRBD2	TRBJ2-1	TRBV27	CASSPGTSSYNEQFF	TGTGCCAGCAGCCCCGGGACTAGCTCCTACAATGAGCAGTTCTTC
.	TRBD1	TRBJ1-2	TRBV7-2	CASSRDRVNGYTF	TGTGCCAGCAGCAGGGACAGGGTAAATGGCTACACCTTC
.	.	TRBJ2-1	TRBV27	CASRVVADSYNEQFF	TGTGCCAGCAGGGTAGTAGCGGACTCCTACAATGAGCAGTTCTTC
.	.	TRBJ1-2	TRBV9	CASSPRRGGYTF	TGTGCCAGCAGTCCCCGAAGGGGAGGCTACACCTTC
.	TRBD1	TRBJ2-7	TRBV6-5	CASTGAVNSYEQYF	TGTGCCAGTACAGGGGCGGTTAACTCCTACGAGCAGTACTTC
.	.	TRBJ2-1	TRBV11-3	CASTFGKAGDNYNEQFF	TGTGCCAGCACCTTCGGGAAGGCAGGCGACAACTACAATGAGCAGTTCTTC
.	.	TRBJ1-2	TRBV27	CASSSVQAPHYGYTF	TGTGCCAGCAGTTCAGTCCAAGCGCCCCACTATGGCTACACCTTC
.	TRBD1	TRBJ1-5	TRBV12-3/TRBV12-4	CASTTGARGAQHF	TGTGCCAGCACGACAGGGGCTAGGGGGGCCCAGCATTTT
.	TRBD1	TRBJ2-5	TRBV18	CASSPEGGKETQYF	TGTGCCAGCTCACCAGAAGGGGGCAAGGAGACCCAGTACTTC
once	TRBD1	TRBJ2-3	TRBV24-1	CATSGVGQMTTDTQYF	TGTGCCACCAGTGGCGTGGGACAGATGACCACAGATACGCAGTATTTT
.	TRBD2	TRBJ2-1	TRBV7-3	CASSPGGLAGAYNEQFF	TGTGCCAGCAGCCCGGGGGGACTAGCGGGAGCTTACAATGAGCAGTTCTTC
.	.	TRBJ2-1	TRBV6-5	CASIAVSYNEQFF	TGTGCCAGCATCGCGGTCTCCTACAATGAGCAGTTCTTC
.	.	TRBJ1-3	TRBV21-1	CASSKRRGQEPQEPGNTIYF	TGTGCCAGCAGCAAACGAAGGGGACAGGAGCCCCAAGAGCCTGGAAACACCATATATTTT
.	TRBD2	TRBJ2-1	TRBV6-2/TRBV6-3	CASSSRLTSGSHNEQFF	TGTGCCAGCAGTTCCCGCCTGACTAGCGGGAGTCACAATGAGCAGTTCTTC
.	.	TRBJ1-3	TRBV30	CAWSQGIAAGNTIYF	TGTGCCTGGAGTCAGGGTATTGCTGCTGGAAACACCATATATTTT
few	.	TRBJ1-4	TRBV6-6	CASSYLGGEEKLFF	TGTGCCAGCAGTTACTTGGGCGGGGAGGAAAAACTGTTTTTT
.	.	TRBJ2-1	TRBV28	CASSFGGSRNEQFF	TGTGCCAGCAGCTTTGGGGGGTCGAGAAATGAGCAGTTCTTC
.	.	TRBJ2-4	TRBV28	CASSTGILSQNIQYF	TGTGCCAGCAGTACAGGGATCCTGAGTCAAAACATTCAGTACTTC
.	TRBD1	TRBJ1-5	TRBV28	CASMTGGIQPQHF	TGTGCCAGCATGACAGGGGGGATACAGCCCCAGCATTTT
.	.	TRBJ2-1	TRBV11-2	CASSYRGSGRYNEQFF	TGTGCCAGCAGCTACCGGGGTAGCGGAAGGTACAATGAGCAGTTCTTC
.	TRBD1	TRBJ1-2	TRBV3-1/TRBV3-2	CASSQGQYGYTF	TGTGCCAGCAGCCAGGGACAGTATGGCTACACCTTC
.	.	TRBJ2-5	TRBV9	CASSPGHGRETQYF	TGTGCCAGCAGTCCGGGACACGGCCGCGAGACCCAGTACTTC
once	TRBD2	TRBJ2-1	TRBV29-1	CSVIPGTSGYNEQFF	TGCAGCGTGATCCCCGGGACTAGCGGATACAATGAGCAGTTCTTC
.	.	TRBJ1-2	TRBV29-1	CSVEDGQGTFYGYTF	TGCAGCGTTGAAGACGGGCAGGGAACTTTCTATGGCTACACCTTC
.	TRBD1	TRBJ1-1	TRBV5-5	CASSNQGDTEAFF	TGTGCCAGCAGCAACCAGGGGGACACTGAAGCTTTCTTT
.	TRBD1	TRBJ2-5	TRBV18	CASSPGDRGGETQYF	TGTGCCAGCTCACCAGGTGACAGGGGTGGAGAGACCCAGTACTTC
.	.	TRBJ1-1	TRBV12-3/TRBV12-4	CASSLLLEEAFF	TGTGCCAGCAGTTTGTTGTTGGAGGAAGCTTTCTTT
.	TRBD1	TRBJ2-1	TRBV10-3	CAIRDRGPSSNEQFF	TGTGCCATCAGGGACAGGGGGCCTTCCTCCAATGAGCAGTTCTTC
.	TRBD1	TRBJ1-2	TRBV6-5	CASRSGTGGAHGYTF	TGTGCCAGCAGATCCGGGACAGGGGGCGCCCATGGCTACACCTTC
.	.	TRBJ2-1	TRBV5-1	CASRVVTEYNEQFF	TGCGCCAGCAGAGTAGTGACGGAGTACAATGAGCAGTTCTTC
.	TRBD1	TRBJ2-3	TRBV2	CASSLQGAVGTDTQYF	TGTGCCAGCAGTCTACAGGGGGCCGTCGGCACAGATACGCAGTATTTT
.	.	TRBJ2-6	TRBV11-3	CASSLEAGAGANVLTF	TGTGCCAGCAGCTTAGAAGCCGGGGCTGGGGCCAACGTCCTGACTTTC
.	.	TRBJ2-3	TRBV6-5	CASRPQGGVKDTQYF	TGTGCCAGCAGGCCCCAGGGCGGGGTGAAAGATACGCAGTATTTT
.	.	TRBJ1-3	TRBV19	CASSTTSRGNTIYF	TGTGCCAGTAGTACCACTAGCAGAGGAAACACCATATATTTT
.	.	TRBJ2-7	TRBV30	CAWSPWEIIYEQYF	TGTGCCTGGAGTCCCTGGGAGATCATCTACGAGCAGTACTTC
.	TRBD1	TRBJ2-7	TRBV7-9	CASSPGTGVWNEQYF	TGTGCCAGCAGCCCCGGGACAGGGGTTTGGAACGAGCAGTACTTC
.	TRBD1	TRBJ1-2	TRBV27	CASCEQGGGDRGYTF	TGTGCCAGCTGTGAACAAGGAGGGGGCGACCGCGGCTACACCTTC
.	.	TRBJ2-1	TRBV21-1	CASSLLDGFSYNEQFF	TGTGCCAGCAGCCTACTAGATGGATTCTCTTACAATGAGCAGTTCTTC
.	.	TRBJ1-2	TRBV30	CASEQAFYGYTF	TGTGCTTCAGAACAGGCCTTCTATGGCTACACCTTC
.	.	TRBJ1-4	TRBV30	CAWSVPDTTGEKLFF	TGTGCCTGGAGTGTTCCGGACACTACTGGGGAAAAACTGTTTTTT
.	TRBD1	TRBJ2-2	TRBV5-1	CASSQRQGETGELFF	TGCGCCAGCAGCCAAAGACAGGGGGAGACCGGGGAGCTGTTTTTT
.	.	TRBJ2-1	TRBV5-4	CASSLGTQPEGFF	TGTGCCAGCAGCTTGGGGACGCAACCCGAGGGGTTCTTC
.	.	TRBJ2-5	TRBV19	CASSMRDRRETQYF	TGTGCCAGTAGTATGAGAGACAGGAGAGAGACCCAGTACTTC
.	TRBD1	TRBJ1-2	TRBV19	CASSRQGRAGYTF	TGTGCCAGTAGTAGACAGGGGAGAGCGGGCTACACCTTC
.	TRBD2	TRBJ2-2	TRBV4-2	CASSSRVVAGGPGELFF	TGTGCCAGCAGCTCCAGGGTAGTCGCGGGAGGGCCCGGGGAGCTGTTTTTT
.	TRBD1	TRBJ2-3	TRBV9	CASSVGDRGPTDTQYF	TGTGCCAGCAGCGTAGGGGACAGGGGGCCCACAGATACGCAGTATTTT
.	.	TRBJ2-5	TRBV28	CASNTRDWQETQYF	TGTGCCAGCAACACTAGGGACTGGCAAGAGACCCAGTACTTC
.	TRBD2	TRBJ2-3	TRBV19	CASSIVTSGMTDTQYF	TGTGCCAGTAGTATCGTGACTAGCGGGATGACAGATACGCAGTATTTT
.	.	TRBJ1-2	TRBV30	CAWSSSSRTAYGYTF	TGTGCCTGGAGTAGTTCTTCCAGGACAGCCTATGGCTACACCTTC